Listed below are T cell receptor beta chains from one sample, sequenced in a study of cytomegalovirus exposure and HLA in healthy donors. The assay was immunoSEQ multiplex PCR, and TCRdb's table has in-frame clones only and misses some. In the table there are 100,000 to 120,000 clones, less than 85% of which are singletons. Input material: PBMCs. The receptors here all came from a man aged 25-45 years in good health and CMV-seropositive. The CDR3 runs from the conserved cysteine through the conserved F or W. A D gene is named only where the DNA matches it firmly. Clone size, where shown, is once, few, many, or a class for clones that have expanded.

TRBJ2-2 few TRBD1 17 TRBV10-3 CAISDPDRGPDTGELFF TGTGCCATCAGTGACCCCGACAGGGGGCCCGACACCGGGGAGCTGTTTTTT
TRBJ2-7 once TRBD1 13 TRBV29-1 CSVRTGTAYEQYF TGCAGCGTTCGTACCGGGACAGCCTACGAGCAGTACTTC
TRBJ2-5 NA TRBD2 14 TRBV5-6 CASSSGGIQETQYF TGTGCCAGCAGCTCCGGGGGGATCCAAGAGACCCAGTACTTC
TRBJ2-7 once TRBD1 15 TRBV4-3 CASSQEWGRGYEQYF TGCGCCAGCAGCCAAGAATGGGGCAGGGGGTACGAGCAGTACTTC
TRBJ2-7 NA NA 15 TRBV6-6 CASSSDLNSGNEQYF TGTGCCAGCAGCTCCGATTTGAATAGCGGAAACGAGCAGTACTTC
TRBJ1-4 NA NA 15 TRBV5-1 CASSLNGLREEKLFF TGCGCCAGCAGCTTGAATGGATTGAGGGAGGAAAAACTGTTTTTT
TRBJ2-3 NA NA 13 TRBV9 CASSAPTSLAQYF TGTGCCAGCAGCGCGCCCACTAGTCTGGCGCAGTATTTT
TRBJ2-2 NA NA 17 TRBV2 CASSERLGYGGTGELFF TGTGCCAGCAGTGAGAGGTTGGGGTACGGGGGCACCGGGGAGCTGTTTTTT
TRBJ2-7 few TRBD1 15 TRBV7-2 CASRSRDRSPNEQYF TGTGCCAGCAGATCCCGGGACAGATCCCCCAACGAGCAGTACTTC
TRBJ2-7 NA TRBD1 15 TRBV10-3 CAISESVRGNYEQYF TGTGCCATCAGTGAGTCAGTCAGGGGGAACTACGAGCAGTACTTC
TRBJ1-1 NA TRBD1 14 TRBV18 CASSPGQGAGEAFF TGTGCCAGCTCACCGGGACAGGGGGCGGGTGAAGCTTTCTTT
TRBJ2-1 NA TRBD2 13 TRBV7-6 CASSLIAGDEQFF TGTGCCAGCAGCTTAATAGCGGGGGATGAGCAGTTCTTC
TRBJ2-1 NA NA 17 TRBV19 CASSIPPFGSSYNEQFF TGTGCCAGTAGTATTCCCCCATTCGGGAGCTCCTACAATGAGCAGTTCTTC
TRBJ2-6 NA NA 16 TRBV27 CASSLVRASGANVLTF TGTGCCAGCAGTTTAGTCAGGGCCTCTGGGGCCAACGTCCTGACTTTC
TRBJ2-5 once NA 13 TRBV6-6 CASSYPGEETQYF TGTGCCAGCAGTTATCCGGGGGAAGAGACCCAGTACTTC
TRBJ2-2 NA TRBD1 16 TRBV9 CASSRTGGLSTGELFF TGTGCCAGCAGCAGGACAGGGGGCCTGAGCACCGGGGAGCTGTTTTTT
TRBJ2-3 NA TRBD2 17 TRBV11-2 CASSQTSGIELTDTQYF TGTGCCAGCAGCCAGACTAGCGGGATTGAACTCACAGATACGCAGTATTTT
TRBJ2-3 NA TRBD2 14 TRBV18 CASSPPGLAGGQYF TGTGCCAGCTCACCACCGGGACTAGCGGGGGGACAGTATTTT
TRBJ1-3 NA TRBD1 16 TRBV6-5 CASSYGQGETGNTIYF TGTGCCAGCAGTTACGGGCAGGGGGAAACTGGAAACACCATATATTTT
TRBJ1-4 few TRBD1 14 TRBV5-1 CASRDDRGNEKLFF TGCGCCAGCAGGGACGACAGGGGAAATGAAAAACTGTTTTTT
TRBJ2-4 NA NA 14 TRBV28 CASSPQIAKNIQYF TGTGCCAGCAGTCCCCAGATAGCCAAAAACATTCAGTACTTC
TRBJ2-7 NA NA 16 TRBV6-5 CASSYSRGNLAYEQYF TGTGCCAGCAGTTACTCCAGGGGCAACCTCGCCTACGAGCAGTACTTC
TRBJ1-1 NA NA 12 TRBV28 CASSSQDTEAFF TGTGCCAGCAGTTCGCAGGACACTGAAGCTTTCTTT
TRBJ1-2 NA NA 14 TRBV28 CASSRSGQIYGYTF TGTGCCAGCAGCCGAAGCGGACAGATCTATGGCTACACCTTC
TRBJ1-2 NA TRBD1 14 TRBV6-5 CASSYSRGSRGYTF TGTGCCAGCAGTTATTCCAGGGGGTCCCGTGGCTACACCTTC